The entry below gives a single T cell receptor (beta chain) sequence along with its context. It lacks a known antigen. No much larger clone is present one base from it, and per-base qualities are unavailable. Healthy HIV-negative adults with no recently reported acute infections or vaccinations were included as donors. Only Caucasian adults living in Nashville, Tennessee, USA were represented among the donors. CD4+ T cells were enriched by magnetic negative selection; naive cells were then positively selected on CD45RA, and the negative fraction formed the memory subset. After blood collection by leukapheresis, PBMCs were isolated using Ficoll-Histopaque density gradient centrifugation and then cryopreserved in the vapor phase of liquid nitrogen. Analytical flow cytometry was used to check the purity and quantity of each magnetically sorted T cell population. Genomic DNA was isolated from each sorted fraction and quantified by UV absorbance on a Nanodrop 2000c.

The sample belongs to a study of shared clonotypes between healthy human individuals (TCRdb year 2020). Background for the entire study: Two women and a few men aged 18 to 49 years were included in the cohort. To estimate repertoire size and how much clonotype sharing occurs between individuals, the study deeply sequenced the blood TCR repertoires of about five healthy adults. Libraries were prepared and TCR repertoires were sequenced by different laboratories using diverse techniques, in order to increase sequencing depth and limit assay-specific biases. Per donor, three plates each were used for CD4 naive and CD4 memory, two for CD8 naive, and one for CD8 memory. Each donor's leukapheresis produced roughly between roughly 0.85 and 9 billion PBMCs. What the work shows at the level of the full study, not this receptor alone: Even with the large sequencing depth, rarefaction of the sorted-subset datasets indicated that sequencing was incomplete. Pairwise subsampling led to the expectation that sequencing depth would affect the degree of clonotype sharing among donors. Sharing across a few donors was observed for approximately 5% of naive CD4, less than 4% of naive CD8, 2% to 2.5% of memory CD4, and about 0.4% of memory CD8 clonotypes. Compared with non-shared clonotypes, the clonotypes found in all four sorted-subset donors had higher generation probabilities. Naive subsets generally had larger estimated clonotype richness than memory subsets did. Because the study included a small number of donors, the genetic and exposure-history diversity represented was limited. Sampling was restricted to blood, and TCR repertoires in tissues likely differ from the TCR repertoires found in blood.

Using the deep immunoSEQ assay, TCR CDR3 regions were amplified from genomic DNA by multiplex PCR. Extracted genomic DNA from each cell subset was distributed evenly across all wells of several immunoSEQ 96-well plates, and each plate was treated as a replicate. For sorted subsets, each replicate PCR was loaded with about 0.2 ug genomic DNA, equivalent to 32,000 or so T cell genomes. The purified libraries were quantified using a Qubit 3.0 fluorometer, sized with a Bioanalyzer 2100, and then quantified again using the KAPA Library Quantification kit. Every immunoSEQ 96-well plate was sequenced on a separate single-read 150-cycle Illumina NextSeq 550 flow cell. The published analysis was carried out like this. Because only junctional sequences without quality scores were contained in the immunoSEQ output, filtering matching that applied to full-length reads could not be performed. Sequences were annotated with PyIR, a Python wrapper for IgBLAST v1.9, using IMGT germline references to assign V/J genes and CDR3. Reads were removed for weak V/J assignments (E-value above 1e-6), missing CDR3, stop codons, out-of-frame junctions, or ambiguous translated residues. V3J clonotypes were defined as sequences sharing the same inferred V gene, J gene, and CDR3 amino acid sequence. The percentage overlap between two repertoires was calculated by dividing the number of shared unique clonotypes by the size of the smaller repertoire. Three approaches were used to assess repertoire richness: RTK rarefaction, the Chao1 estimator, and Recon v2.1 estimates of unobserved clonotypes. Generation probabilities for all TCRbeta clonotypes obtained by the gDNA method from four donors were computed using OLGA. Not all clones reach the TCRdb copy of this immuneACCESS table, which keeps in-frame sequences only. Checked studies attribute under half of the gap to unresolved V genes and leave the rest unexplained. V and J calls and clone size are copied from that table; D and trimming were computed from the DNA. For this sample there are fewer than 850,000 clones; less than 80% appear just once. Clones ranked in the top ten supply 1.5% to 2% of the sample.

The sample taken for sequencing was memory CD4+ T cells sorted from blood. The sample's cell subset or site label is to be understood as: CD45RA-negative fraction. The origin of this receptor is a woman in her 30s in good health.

The CDR3 reads as follows: CASSIFSRTDGNTIYF. In nucleotides, the sequence is TGTGCCAGTAGTATATTTTCCCGGACAGACGGAAACACCATATATTTT. The rearranged segments are TRBV19 and TRBJ1-3; TRBD1 is a weak D gene call, 6 bases matching. V sheds 2 bases and J sheds 4 bases, leaving 15 bases between their ends. CDR3 length: 16 amino acids, cysteine to phenylalanine. Only CDR3 DNA is held: 48 bases, read in frame from base 1. The germline V gene (reference sequence) gives CDR1 as LNHDA and CDR2 as SQIVND.